This T cell receptor beta chain originates from a study of CD8 T cells in Susac syndrome. Turning to the study itself: Patients with Susac syndrome had blood drawn and were at that point therapy-naive, on corticosteroids, or on intravenous immunoglobulin alone.

Germline V gene data show CDR1 as SGHTA and CDR2 as FQGNSA. This CDR3 spans 14 amino acids. The V and J ends lost 8 bases and 5 bases, in that order; junction bases with no gene match: 10. Random hexamers were used to reverse transcribe the RNA input (about 0.5 to 1 ug). The amplification used immunoSEQ multiplex PCR on TCR beta CDR3; it spanned 54 Vbeta and 13 Jbeta. TCRdb ran MiXCR on the immunoSEQ multiplex PCR reads and lists one entry per CDR3 protein. The sample shows 150,000 to 200,000 distinct CDR3 sequences, roughly 94% of them seen only once. CD8+ and CD4+ T cells circulating in blood were sequenced for TCR beta.

The chain has TRBV7-2 and TRBJ2-7; 9 nucleotides agree with TRBD1. The sequenced material came from CD4+ T cells from PBMCs. The receptor's source is a human donor with Susac syndrome. The DNA for the CDR3 is TGTGCCAGCCGCGACCTAACAGGGGGCGACGAGCAGTACTTC. Amino acid sequence: CASRDLTGGDEQYF.